This TCR beta chain was obtained from a study of shared clonotypes between healthy human individuals (dated by TCRdb to 2020 to 2022). Notes on the research overall: The cohort included three men and two women between 18 and 49 years of age. For each donor, CD4 naive and CD4 memory were each given three plates, CD8 naive was given two plates, and CD8 memory was given one plate. Blood TCR repertoires of about five healthy adults were deeply sequenced to estimate repertoire size and the extent of clonotype sharing between individuals. To increase sequencing depth and limit assay-specific biases, different laboratories used diverse techniques to prepare libraries and sequence TCR repertoires. Leukapheresis yielded between about 0.9 and 9 billion PBMCs per donor.

With respect to this clone: Its target antigen remains unknown. The input lacks base qualities; no much larger clone sits a single base away.

The trim is 1 base for V and 6 bases for J, with a gap of 10 bases between the germline ends. Measured from the cysteine to the phenylalanine, the CDR3 is 13 residues long. This entry keeps only the CDR3 DNA: 39 bases, framed from base 1. Via the germline V gene, CDR1 is SGHTA and CDR2 FQGNSA. For the CD8 naive samples, CD45RO-negative cells were positively selected for CCR7, yielding a CD45RA+CCR7+ population from which TemRA cells were excluded. The donors were healthy, HIV-negative adults who had no recently reported acute infections or vaccinations. Every donor was a Caucasian adult residing in Nashville, Tennessee, USA. Blood was obtained by leukapheresis, after which PBMCs were separated by Ficoll-Histopaque density gradient centrifugation and cryopreserved in liquid nitrogen vapor phase. Analytical flow cytometry was used to check the purity and quantity of each magnetically sorted T cell population. Each sorted fraction had its genomic DNA isolated and then quantified by UV absorbance on a Nanodrop 2000c.

Using the deep immunoSEQ assay, multiplex PCR amplified TCR CDR3 regions from genomic DNA. Genomic DNA extracted from each cell subset was distributed evenly over all wells of several immunoSEQ 96-well plates, and each plate served as one replicate. For sorted subsets, around 200 ng genomic DNA, equal to 25,000 to 35,000 T cell genomes, was loaded into each replicate PCR. Purified libraries were quantified with a Qubit 3.0 fluorometer, sized on a Bioanalyzer 2100, and re-quantified with the KAPA Library Quantification kit. Every immunoSEQ 96-well plate was sequenced on a dedicated single-read 150-cycle Illumina NextSeq 550 flow cell. In the paper's pipeline: Because the immunoSEQ output included only junctional sequences and no quality scores, the filtering could not be the same as the filtering used for full-length reads. Sequences were annotated with PyIR, a Python wrapper for IgBLAST v1.9, using IMGT germline references to assign V/J genes and CDR3. Reads were removed for weak V/J assignments (E-value above 1e-6), missing CDR3, stop codons, out-of-frame junctions, or ambiguous translated residues. V3J clonotypes were defined by identical inferred V gene, J gene, and CDR3 amino acid sequence. To compute the percentage overlap between repertoires, the number of shared unique clonotypes was divided by the size of the smaller repertoire. Repertoire richness was assessed with RTK rarefaction, the Chao1 estimator, and Recon v2.1 estimates of unobserved clonotypes. Generation probabilities for all TCRbeta clonotypes obtained by the gDNA method from a handful of donors were computed using OLGA. TCRdb re-hosts the immuneACCESS table, in-frame sequences only. Its copies lack some clones; in the studies checked, an unresolved V gene accounts for under half of them, and the cause for the rest is not known. V and J calls and clone size are given by that table; D and trimming were obtained from the DNA. For this sample there are about 2.1 million clones; roughly 93% appear just once. The top ten constitute more than 1.5% of the sample.

Study-level results and caveats: Because the study included a small number of donors, the genetic and exposure-history diversity represented was limited. Rarefaction of sorted-subset datasets indicated incomplete sequencing despite the large sequencing depth. Sampling was limited to blood, and TCR repertoires in tissue likely differ from TCR repertoires in blood. Larger estimated clonotype richness was generally found for naive subsets than for memory subsets. Pairwise subsampling indicated that sequencing depth was expected to affect the degree of clonotype sharing among donors. Sharing across a few donors was observed for 5% to 6.5% of naive CD4, under 4% of naive CD8, 2% to 2.5% of memory CD4, and around 0.42% of memory CD8 clonotypes. Compared with non-shared clonotypes, clonotypes shared by all four sorted-subset donors had higher generation probabilities.

The sequence joins TRBV7-2 to TRBJ2-7; the D gene cannot be resolved reliably. The TCR comes from a man in his late teens or twenties in good health. Some clones in this sample may be carry-over from other donors' samples. Sequencing was done on a sample of naive CD8+ T cells from PBMCs. This specimen's cell subset or site label, per the study, means: CD45RA+CCR7+. The DNA sequence is TGTGCCAGCAGCTTAGATTCAGAATCCGAGCAGTACTTC. Its translation reads: CASSLDSESEQYF.